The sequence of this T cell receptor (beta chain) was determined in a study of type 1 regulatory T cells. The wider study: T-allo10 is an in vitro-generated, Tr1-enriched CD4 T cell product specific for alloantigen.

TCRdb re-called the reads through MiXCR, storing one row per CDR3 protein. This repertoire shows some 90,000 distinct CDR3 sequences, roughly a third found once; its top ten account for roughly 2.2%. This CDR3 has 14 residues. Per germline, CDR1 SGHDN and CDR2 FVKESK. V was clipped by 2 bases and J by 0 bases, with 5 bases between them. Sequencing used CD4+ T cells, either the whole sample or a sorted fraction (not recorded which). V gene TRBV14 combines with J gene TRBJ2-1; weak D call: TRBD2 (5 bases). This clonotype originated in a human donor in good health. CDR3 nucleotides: TGTGCCAGCAGCCAAAGCGGCTCCTACAATGAGCAGTTCTTC. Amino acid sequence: CASSQSGSYNEQFF.